This TCR beta chain was sequenced in a study of metastatic and nonmetastatic thyroid tumors. There were no patients who had received any treatment before thyroid surgery. This clone came up a few times. TCRdb re-clonotyped the PCR reads via MiXCR. Of around 42,000 clones in the sample, about 12% were seen once. The V and J ends lost 1 base and 2 bases respectively, with 15 bases between them. Looked up from germline, CDR1 is SGHNT and CDR2 is YYREEE (reference sequence). This CDR3 spans 17 amino acids. V usage is TRBV5-4 and J usage is TRBJ2-2, with D possibly matching TRBD2 (6 bases). The receptor comes from a male donor with papillary thyroid cancer or a benign thyroid nodule (not recorded which). Some clones in this sample may be carry-over from other donors' samples. What was sequenced was blood. The chain's CDR3 is CASSLKLSGLNTGELFF. The CDR3 DNA follows: TGTGCCAGCAGCTTGAAGCTTTCGGGACTCAACACCGGGGAGCTGTTTTTT.